The clone carrying this T cell receptor beta chain was counted many times. The record originates from a study of tumor-infiltrating lymphocytes in primary liver carcinoma. From 400 to 550 ng total RNA, TCR beta cDNA was generated with a primer in the constant region. Generation of the TCR beta libraries relied on three nested multiplex PCR rounds using slightly modified ARM-PCR. Rounds one and two of PCR, each of 10 cycles, were primed with TRBV1-TRBV30 forward primers and a C-beta reverse primer. TCRdb independently ran MiXCR on the multiplex PCR reads; one entry per CDR3 protein. The sample holds approximately 92,000 distinct CDR3 sequences; around two thirds are singletons and the top ten take around 8.8%. V gave up 4 bases and J gave up 3 bases, with 10 bases separating them. Germline V gene data show CDR1 as SQVTM and CDR2 as ANQGSEA. The CDR3 contains 13 residues. Co-extraction yielded RNA and DNA from around 18-30 mg of unsorted bulk tissue.

The chain recombines TRBV29-1 with TRBJ1-5; D might be TRBD1 (6 bases). This clonotype was obtained from an older woman with primary liver carcinoma and hepatitis B virus infection. The sample consisted of liver tumor tissue from sampling region 5. Described subset: tumor region T5, tumor centre. CDR3 amino acids: CSVARDNNQPQHF. The CDR3 DNA follows: TGCAGCGTTGCACGGGACAACAATCAGCCCCAGCATTTT.